This T cell receptor (beta chain) was identified in a study of CD8+ T cells in alopecia areata. Findings of the study overall: Mouse data revealed clearer TCR sharing than patient data did, a gap possibly tied to HLA. Lesional scalp exceeded normal scalp in clonality, especially in alopecia totalis/universalis.

The CDR3 consists of 14 residues. Looked up from germline, CDR1 is SEHNR and CDR2 is FQNEAQ (reference sequence). V gave up 3 bases and J gave up 8 bases, with 14 bases separating them. On this clone: The antigen is undetermined.

Extracted from the samples, RNA was reverse transcribed into cDNA to serve as the sequencing template. The table came from immunoSEQ multiplex PCR; TCRdb's copy has only in-frame clones and leaves some out. The sample holds about 150,000 clones, 62% seen once. The sequencing sample was made of CD8+ T cells sorted from blood. The sequence was obtained from a human donor in good health. The chain joins TRBV7-9 to TRBJ2-1; D gene unclear. CDR3 sequence: CASSFQGNRDEQFF. DNA for the CDR3: TGTGCCAGCAGCTTCCAAGGGAATCGGGATGAGCAGTTCTTC.